A single sample is the source of the 14 T cell receptor beta chains below, sequenced in a study of CD8+CD57+ T cells in acquired aplastic anemia. Investigators profiled TCR beta VDJ and CDR3 from genomic DNA template. TCRdb ran MiXCR on the reads and lists one entry per CDR3 protein. The repertoire has some 120,000 distinct CDR3 sequences, under 60% of them found once; the top ten carry 25% to 30%. Those patients picked for sequencing had displayed CD8+CD57+ cell expansion on flow cytometry. What was sequenced was sorted CD4+, CD8+, or CD8+CD57+ T cells (not recorded which) from PBMCs. These receptor sequences come from a human donor with aplastic anemia.

This clonotype came up once. The V gene is TRBV5-6, the J gene TRBJ1-1; D gene uncertain. The CDR3 is made up of 13 amino acids. The germline V gene encodes CDR1 SGHDT and CDR2 YYEEEE. V lost 3 bases to trimming and J lost 5 bases, with 11 bases between them. Written as DNA, the CDR3 is TGTGCCAGCAGCTCTGGACTGATGACTGAAGCTTTCTTT. As protein: CASSSGLMTEAFF.

This chain links TRBV11-2 with TRBJ2-1; TRBD2 might be the D (5 bases). The germline gives CDR1 SGHAT, CDR2 FQNNGV. Trimming removed 2 bases at V and 7 bases at J, with 15 bases between. The CDR3 is 15 amino acids. The CDR3 sequence is CASSLSGVPGNEQFF. The CDR3 nucleotides are TGTGCCAGCAGCTTAAGTGGTGTCCCGGGGAATGAGCAGTTCTTC.

With regard to this clonotype: One end of the junction is discordant with germline, which a read error may explain. CDR3 sequence (DNA): TGTGCCACCAGCAGAGAACAGGGGTACACCGGGGAGCACTTC. Translation: CATSREQGYTGEHF. J is TRBJ2-7 and V is TRBV15; 7 positions match TRBD1. Germline V CDR1 and CDR2: LNHNV, YYDKDF (reference sequence). There are 14 residues in the CDR3.

This clonotype was observed a handful of times. The chain recombines TRBV27 with TRBJ2-7; 9 nucleotides agree with TRBD2. The CDR3 has 15 residues. Germline V gives CDR1 MNHEY, CDR2 SMNVEV (reference sequence). With 2 bases clipped from V and 3 bases from J, the junction kept 5 bases outside the gene matches. DNA for the CDR3: TGTGCCAGCAGTTTAACCCAGACTAGCGGCTACGAGCAGTACTTC. It is translated as CASSLTQTSGYEQYF.

The gene calls are TRBV19 and TRBJ1-1, with D possibly being TRBD1 (6 bases). The CDR3 has 16 residues. Deletions cut 3 bases from V and 0 bases from J, with 14 bases between. Germline assignment: CDR1 LNHDA and CDR2 SQIVND (reference sequence). This CDR3 reads CASSITYRDMNTEAFF. CDR3 bases: TGTGCCAGTAGTATCACCTACAGGGACATGAACACTGAAGCTTTCTTT. The full variable domain, completed using reference TRBV19 and TRBJ1-1, is DGGITQSPKYLFRKEGQNVTLSCEQNLNHDAMYWYRQDPGQGLRLIYYSQIVNDFQKGDIAEGYSVSREKKESFPLTVTSAQKNPTAFYLCASSITYRDMNTEAFFGQGTRLTVV.

The V and J genes are TRBV12-3 or TRBV12-4 and TRBJ2-3; 14 bases map to TRBD2. J was trimmed by 8 bases and V by 3 bases; bases with no gene match: 7. CDR3 size: 16 residues. The CDR3 loop reads CASSFGTSGGEGTQYF. DNA for the CDR3: TGTGCCAGCAGTTTCGGGACTAGCGGGGGCGAAGGTACGCAGTATTTT.

This rearrangement joins TRBV24-1 to TRBJ2-7, with D perhaps TRBD1 or TRBD2 (5 bases each). This CDR3 region has 15 residues. Germline V gene data show CDR1 as KGHDR and CDR2 as SFDVKD. V lost 4 bases, J lost 4 bases, and 16 bases lay in between. DNA for the CDR3: TGTGCCACCAGTGACAACGGCGTTGGGGGATACGAGCAGTACTTC. It is translated as CATSDNGVGGYEQYF.

The CDR3 DNA sequence: TGTGCCAGTAGTATAGGGGATACGCAGTATTTT. Amino acids: CASSIGDTQYF. This rearrangement joins TRBV19 to TRBJ2-3; no firm D call. Germline V gene data show CDR1 as LNHDA and CDR2 as SQIVND (reference sequence). V was shortened by 1 base and J by 6 bases, with 2 bases between the two germline ends. This CDR3 has 11 residues.

The chain carries TRBV2 and TRBJ1-5; D unclear. CDR3 length: 14 amino acids. Looked up from germline, CDR1 is SNHLY and CDR2 is FYNNEI. Trimming took 6 bases from V and 2 from J, leaving 11 bases between them. CDR3 amino acids: CASSQNGGNQPQHF. Written as DNA, the CDR3 is TGTGCCAGCAGCCAAAACGGAGGCAATCAGCCCCAGCATTTT.

This clonotype was seen once. The chain recombines TRBV29-1 with TRBJ1-2; D ambiguous. Trimming took 5 bases from V and 7 from J, leaving 14 bases between them. The CDR3 has 12 amino acids. Germline V gene data show CDR1 as SQVTM and CDR2 as ANQGSEA. CDR3: CSVPLEAGGYTF. The CDR3, as DNA: TGCAGCGTTCCGTTGGAGGCAGGTGGCTACACCTTC. The full variable domain, rest sourced from reference TRBV29-1 and TRBJ1-2, is SAVISQKPSRDICQRGTSLTIQCQVDSQVTMMFWYRQQPGQSLTLIATANQGSEATYESGFVIDKFPISRPNLTFSTLTVSNMSPEDSSIYLCSVPLEAGGYTFGSGTRLTVV.

With regard to this clonotype: This may be a read error, as it is one base from a much larger clone. CDR3 residues: CASSSGPSSSNQPQHF. CDR3 coding DNA: TGTGCCAGCAGTTCCGGGCCCTCGTCCAGCAATCAGCCCCAGCATTTT. The chain has TRBV12-3 or TRBV12-4 and TRBJ1-5; D uncertain. Deletions cut 4 bases from V and 1 base from J, with 14 bases between. This CDR3 spans 16 amino acids.

This clonotype has ten or more counts. This sequence joins TRBV10-2 and TRBJ1-1; weak D call: TRBD1 (5 bases). V was cut by 7 bases and J by 6 bases, with 12 bases left in between. Germline CDR1 and CDR2: WSHSY and SAAADI. The CDR3 contains 12 residues. The CDR3 coding sequence is TGCGCCAGCACTGCCGGGACTCCTGAAGCTTTCTTT. Translating gives CASTAGTPEAFF.

This clonotype has just a few counts. V gene TRBV7-2 combines with J gene TRBJ1-1; D unclear. CDR3 size: 13 residues. CDR1 is SGHTA, CDR2 FQGNSA, per germline. Deletions cut 6 bases from V and 4 bases from J, with 12 bases between. The CDR3 reads CASSLLGSTEAFF. The CDR3 DNA follows: TGTGCCAGCAGTCTTCTCGGAAGCACTGAAGCTTTCTTT.

The chain has TRBV28 and TRBJ2-3; weak D call: TRBD2 (6 bases). The CDR3 is made up of 14 amino acids. Trimming took 3 bases from V and 0 from J, leaving 7 bases between them. The germline V gene encodes CDR1 MDHEN and CDR2 SYDVKM. CDR3 sequence reads: CASSLRGSTDTQYF. The DNA for the CDR3 is TGTGCCAGCAGTTTGCGGGGAAGCACAGATACGCAGTATTTT.